The sequence of this T cell receptor (beta chain) was determined in a study of blood T cell repertoires in COVID-19. Original handling: Amplification from reference gene primers served as the basis for estimated nucleated cell counts. The assay was immunoSEQ multiplex PCR, and TCRdb's table has in-frame clones only and misses some. V and J calls and clone size are given by that table; D and trimming were obtained from the DNA. The sample records 200,000 to 250,000 clones, approximately 83% being singletons. The CDR3 has 14 amino acids. The ends lost 4 bases at V and 4 bases at J; junction bases unmatched: 6. Germline V gene sequence: CDR1 SGDLS, CDR2 YYNGEE. Categorization into cohorts depended on clinical history that participants reported.

The clonotype was recovered from a woman aged 40-49 years with acute COVID-19. Input material: PBMCs or T cells enriched from blood (not recorded which). The rearrangement links TRBV9 to TRBJ2-7, with 9 positions matching TRBD1. The DNA for the CDR3 is TGTGCCAGCAGCAGCGGGACAGGGCCTTACGAGCAGTACTTC. It translates to CASSSGTGPYEQYF.